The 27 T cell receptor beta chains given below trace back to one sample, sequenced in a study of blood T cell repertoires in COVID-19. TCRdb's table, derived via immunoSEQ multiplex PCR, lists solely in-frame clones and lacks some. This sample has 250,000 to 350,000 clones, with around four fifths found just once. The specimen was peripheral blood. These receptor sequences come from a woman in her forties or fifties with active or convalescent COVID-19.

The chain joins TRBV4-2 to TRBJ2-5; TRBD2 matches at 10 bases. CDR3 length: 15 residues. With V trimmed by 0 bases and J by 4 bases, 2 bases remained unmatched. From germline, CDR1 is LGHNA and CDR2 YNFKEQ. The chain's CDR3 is CASSQDPSGRETQYF. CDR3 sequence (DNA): TGTGCCAGCAGCCAAGATCCTAGCGGGAGAGAGACCCAGTACTTC.

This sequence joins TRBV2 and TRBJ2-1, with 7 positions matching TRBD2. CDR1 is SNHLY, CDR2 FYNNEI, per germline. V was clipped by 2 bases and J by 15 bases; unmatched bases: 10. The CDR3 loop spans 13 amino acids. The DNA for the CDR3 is TGTGCCAGCAGTGAACTTGGCGCGGGAGTGTTGTTCTTC. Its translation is CASSELGAGVLFF. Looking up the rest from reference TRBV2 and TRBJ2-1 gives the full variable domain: EPEVTQTPSHQVTQMGQEVILRCVPISNHLYFYWYRQILGQKVEFLVSFYNNEISEKSEIFDDQFSVERPDGSNFTLKIRSTKLEDSAMYFCASSELGAGVLFFGPGTRLTVL.

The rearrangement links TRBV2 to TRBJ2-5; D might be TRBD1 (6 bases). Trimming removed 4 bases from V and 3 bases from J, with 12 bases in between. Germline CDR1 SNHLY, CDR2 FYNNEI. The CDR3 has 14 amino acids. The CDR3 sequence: CASSVGRGKETQYF. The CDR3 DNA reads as TGTGCCAGCAGTGTGGGCAGGGGAAAAGAGACCCAGTACTTC. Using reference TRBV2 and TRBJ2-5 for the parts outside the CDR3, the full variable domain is EPEVTQTPSHQVTQMGQEVILRCVPISNHLYFYWYRQILGQKVEFLVSFYNNEISEKSEIFDDQFSVERPDGSNFTLKIRSTKLEDSAMYFCASSVGRGKETQYFGPGTRLLVL.

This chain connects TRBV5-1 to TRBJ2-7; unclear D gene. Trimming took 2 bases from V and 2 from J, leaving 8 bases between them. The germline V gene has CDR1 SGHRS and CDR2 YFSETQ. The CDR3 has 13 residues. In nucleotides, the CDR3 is TGCGCCAGCAGCTTTGAGAGGACCTACGAGCAGTACTTC. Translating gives CASSFERTYEQYF. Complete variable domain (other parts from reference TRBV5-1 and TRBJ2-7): KAGVTQTPRYLIKTRGQQVTLSCSPISGHRSVSWYQQTPGQGLQFLFEYFSETQRNKGNFPGRFSGRQFSNSRSEMNVSTLELGDSALYLCASSFERTYEQYFGPGTRLTVT.

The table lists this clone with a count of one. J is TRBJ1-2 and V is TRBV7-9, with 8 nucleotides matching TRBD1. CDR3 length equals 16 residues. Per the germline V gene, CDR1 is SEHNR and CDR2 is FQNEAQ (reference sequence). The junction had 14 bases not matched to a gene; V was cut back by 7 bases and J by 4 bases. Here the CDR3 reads CASTNLGQGIAYGYTF. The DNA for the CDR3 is TGTGCCAGCACCAACCTCGGACAGGGAATCGCCTATGGCTACACCTTC.

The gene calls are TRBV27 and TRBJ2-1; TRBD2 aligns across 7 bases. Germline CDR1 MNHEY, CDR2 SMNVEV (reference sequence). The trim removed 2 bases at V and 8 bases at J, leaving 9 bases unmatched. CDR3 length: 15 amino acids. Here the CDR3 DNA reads TGTGCCAGCAGTTTAGTGGCGGGAGTAGCCGATGAGCAGTTCTTC. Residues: CASSLVAGVADEQFF.

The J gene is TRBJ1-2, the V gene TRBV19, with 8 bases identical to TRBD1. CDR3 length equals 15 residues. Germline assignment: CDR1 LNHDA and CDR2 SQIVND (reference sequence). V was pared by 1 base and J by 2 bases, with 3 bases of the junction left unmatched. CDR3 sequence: CASSIGDRRNYGYTF. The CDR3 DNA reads TGTGCCAGTAGTATAGGGGACAGGAGGAACTATGGCTACACCTTC.

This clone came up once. The CDR3 loop is CASRSASGSNEQFF. CDR3 coding DNA: TGCGCCAGCAGATCGGCTAGCGGGAGCAATGAGCAGTTCTTC. This chain links TRBV4-1 with TRBJ2-1; TRBD2 matches 10 bases. CDR1 is MGHRA and CDR2 is YSYEKL in the germline V gene. Trimming took 6 bases from V and 6 from J; bases not matched to a gene: 5. The CDR3 totals 14 residues.

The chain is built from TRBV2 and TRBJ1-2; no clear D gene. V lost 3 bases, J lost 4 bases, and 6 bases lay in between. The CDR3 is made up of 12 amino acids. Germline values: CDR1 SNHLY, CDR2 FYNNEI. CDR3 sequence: CASSDLSYGYTF. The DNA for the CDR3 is TGTGCCAGCAGTGATCTCAGCTATGGCTACACCTTC.

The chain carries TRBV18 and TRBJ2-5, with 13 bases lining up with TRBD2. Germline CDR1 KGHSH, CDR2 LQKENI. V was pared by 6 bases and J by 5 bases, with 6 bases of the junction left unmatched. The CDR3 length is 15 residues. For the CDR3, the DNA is TGTGCCAGCTCTCCCGGACTAGCGGGAGTCGAGACCCAGTACTTC. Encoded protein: CASSPGLAGVETQYF.

CDR3 nucleotides: TGTGCCAGTATAGGGAGGGGGGTCAATGAGCAGTTCTTC. This codes for CASIGRGVNEQFF. The rearrangement joins TRBV19 to TRBJ2-1; possible D gene TRBD2, 7 bases. The CDR3 loop spans 13 amino acids. Germline V gene sequence: CDR1 LNHDA, CDR2 SQIVND (reference sequence). Trimming pared 7 bases from V and 6 bases from J, leaving 13 bases between.

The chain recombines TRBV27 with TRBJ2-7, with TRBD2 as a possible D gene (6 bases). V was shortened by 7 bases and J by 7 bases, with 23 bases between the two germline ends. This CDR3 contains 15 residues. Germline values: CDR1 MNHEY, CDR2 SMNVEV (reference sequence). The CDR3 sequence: CASTHSREGTEEQYF. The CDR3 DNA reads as TGTGCCAGCACACACTCGAGGGAAGGGACTGAGGAGCAGTACTTC.

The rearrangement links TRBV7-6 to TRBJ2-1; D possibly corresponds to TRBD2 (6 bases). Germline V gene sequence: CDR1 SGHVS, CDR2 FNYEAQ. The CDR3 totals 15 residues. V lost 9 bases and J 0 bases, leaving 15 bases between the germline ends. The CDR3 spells CASTPGRSSYNEQFF. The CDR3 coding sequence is TGTGCCAGTACTCCCGGGAGAAGCTCCTACAATGAGCAGTTCTTC.

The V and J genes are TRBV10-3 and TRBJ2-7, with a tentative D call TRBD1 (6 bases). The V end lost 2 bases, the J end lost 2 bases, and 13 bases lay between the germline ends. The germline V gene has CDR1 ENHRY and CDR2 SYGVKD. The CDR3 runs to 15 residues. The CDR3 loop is CAISEGQPGAYEQYF. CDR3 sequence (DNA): TGTGCCATCAGTGAGGGACAGCCTGGCGCCTACGAGCAGTACTTC.

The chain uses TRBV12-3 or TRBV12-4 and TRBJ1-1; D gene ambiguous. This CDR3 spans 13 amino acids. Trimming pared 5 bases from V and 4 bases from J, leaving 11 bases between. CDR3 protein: CASSTAGSTEAFF. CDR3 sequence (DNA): TGTGCCAGCAGTACAGCCGGGAGCACTGAAGCTTTCTTT.

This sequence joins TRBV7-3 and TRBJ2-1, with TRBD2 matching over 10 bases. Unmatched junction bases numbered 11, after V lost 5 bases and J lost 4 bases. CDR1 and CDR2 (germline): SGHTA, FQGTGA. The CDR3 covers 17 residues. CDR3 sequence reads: CASSPLPWTSGYNEQFF. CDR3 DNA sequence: TGTGCCAGCAGCCCATTGCCGTGGACTAGCGGTTACAATGAGCAGTTCTTC.

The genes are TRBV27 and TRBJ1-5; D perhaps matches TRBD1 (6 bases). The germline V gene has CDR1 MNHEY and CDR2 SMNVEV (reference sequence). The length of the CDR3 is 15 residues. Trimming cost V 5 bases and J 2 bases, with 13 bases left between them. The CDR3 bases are TGTGCCAGCAGTAAACAGGGTCGTGGCAATCAGCCCCAGCATTTT. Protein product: CASSKQGRGNQPQHF.

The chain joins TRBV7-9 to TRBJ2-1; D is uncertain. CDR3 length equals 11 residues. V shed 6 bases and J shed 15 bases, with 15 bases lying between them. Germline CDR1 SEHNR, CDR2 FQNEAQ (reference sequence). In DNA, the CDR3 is TGTGCCAGCAGTCTGACTGTGTTTCCGTTCTTC. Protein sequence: CASSLTVFPFF.

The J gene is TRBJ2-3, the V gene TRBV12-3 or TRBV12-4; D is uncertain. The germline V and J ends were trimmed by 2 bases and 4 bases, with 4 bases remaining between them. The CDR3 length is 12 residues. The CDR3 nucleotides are TGTGCCAGCAGTTTAACGGCAGATACGCAGTATTTT. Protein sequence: CASSLTADTQYF.

The CDR3 reads CASSPSLGDYYGYTF. Written as DNA, the CDR3 is TGTGCCAGCAGCCCGAGCCTCGGGGATTACTATGGCTACACCTTC. This chain connects TRBV9 to TRBJ1-2; D gene unclear. This CDR3 has 15 amino acids. Looked up from germline, CDR1 is SGDLS and CDR2 is YYNGEE. V was clipped by 4 bases and J by 3 bases, with 16 bases between them. Full variable domain (remainder filled in from reference TRBV9 and TRBJ1-2): DSGVTQTPKHLITATGQRVTLRCSPRSGDLSVYWYQQSLDQGLQFLIQYYNGEERAKGNILERFSAQQFPDLHSELNLSSLELGDSALYFCASSPSLGDYYGYTFGSGTRLTVV.

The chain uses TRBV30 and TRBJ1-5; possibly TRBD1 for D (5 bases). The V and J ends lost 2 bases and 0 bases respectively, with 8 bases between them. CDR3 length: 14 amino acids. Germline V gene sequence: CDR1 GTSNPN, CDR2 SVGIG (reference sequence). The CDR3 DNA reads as TGTGCCTGGAGTTGGACACATAGCAATCAGCCCCAGCATTTT. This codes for CAWSWTHSNQPQHF.

The CDR3 coding sequence is TGTGCCAGCAGTAAAACCCTCGGAGGGGATGGCACAGATACGCAGTATTTT. Protein product: CASSKTLGGDGTDTQYF. This chain joins TRBV27 and TRBJ2-3; possibly TRBD2 for D (6 bases). V was cut by 5 bases and J by 1 base, with 19 bases left in between. The CDR3 covers 17 residues. Germline V CDR1 and CDR2: MNHEY, SMNVEV (reference sequence).

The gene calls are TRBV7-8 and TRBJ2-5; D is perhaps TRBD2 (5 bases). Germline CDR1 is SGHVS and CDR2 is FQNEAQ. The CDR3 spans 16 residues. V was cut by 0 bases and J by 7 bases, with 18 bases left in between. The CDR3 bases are TGTGCCAGCAGCTTAGCTCCACCAACTTCGGCGGGGACCCAGTACTTC. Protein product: CASSLAPPTSAGTQYF.

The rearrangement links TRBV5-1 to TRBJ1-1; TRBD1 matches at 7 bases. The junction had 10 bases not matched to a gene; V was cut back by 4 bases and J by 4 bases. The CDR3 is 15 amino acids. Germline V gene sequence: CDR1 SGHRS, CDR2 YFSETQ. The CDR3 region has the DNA TGCGCCAGCAGCCTAACACAGGGGACGGGCACTGAAGCTTTCTTT. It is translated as CASSLTQGTGTEAFF.

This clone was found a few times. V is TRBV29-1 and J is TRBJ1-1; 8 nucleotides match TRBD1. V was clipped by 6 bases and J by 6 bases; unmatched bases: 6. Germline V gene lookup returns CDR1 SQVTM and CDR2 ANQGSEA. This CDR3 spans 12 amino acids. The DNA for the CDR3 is TGCAGCGTGCGGACAGGGATATCTGAAGCTTTCTTT. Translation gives CSVRTGISEAFF.

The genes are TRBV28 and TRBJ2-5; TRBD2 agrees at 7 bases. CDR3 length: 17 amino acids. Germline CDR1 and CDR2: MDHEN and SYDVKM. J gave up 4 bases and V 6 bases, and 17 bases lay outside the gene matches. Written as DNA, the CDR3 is TGTGCCAGCAGCCCCTTACAGGTCAGACTAGCCAGAGAGACCCAGTACTTC. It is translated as CASSPLQVRLARETQYF. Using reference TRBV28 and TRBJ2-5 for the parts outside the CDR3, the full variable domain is DVKVTQSSRYLVKRTGEKVFLECVQDMDHENMFWYRQDPGLGLRLIYFSYDVKMKEKGDIPEGYSVSREKKERFSLILESASTNQTSMYLCASSPLQVRLARETQYFGPGTRLLVL.

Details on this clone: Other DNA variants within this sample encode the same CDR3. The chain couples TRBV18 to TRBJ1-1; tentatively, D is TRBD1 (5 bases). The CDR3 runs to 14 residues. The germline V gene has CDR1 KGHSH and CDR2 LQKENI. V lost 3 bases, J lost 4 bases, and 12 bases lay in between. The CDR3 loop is CASSPGQGGTEAFF. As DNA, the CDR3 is TGTGCCAGCTCACCCGGGCAGGGAGGCACTGAAGCTTTCTTT.